These 6 T cell receptor beta chains were sequenced from one sample in a study of CD8+ T cells in alopecia areata. Using CD4, CD8alpha, NKG2D, NKG2ACE and other markers, pooled cutaneous lymph node cells were sorted. RNA, once extracted, was reverse transcribed into cDNA for use as the sequencing template. The table came from immunoSEQ multiplex PCR; TCRdb's copy has only in-frame clones and leaves some out. The sample holds 200,000 to 300,000 clones, and no clone turns up only once. The sequenced material came from CD4+ T cells sorted from a lymph node. These receptors originate from a C3H/HeJ mouse with alopecia areata. The strain bears MHC haplotype H2-k.

Comments on this clone: Here the gene names and germline are mouse. Coverage ceases 4 residues before the CDR3 finishes, and the germline J gene fills in the end. The chain combines TRBV19 with TRBJ2-7, with 8 nucleotides matching TRBD2. CDR1 is FNHDT and CDR2 is SITEND in the germline V gene (reference sequence). CDR3 size: 13 residues. CDR3 loop: CASSRGGRDEQYF. The part of the CDR3 DNA that was read is TGTGCCAGCAGTCGGGGGGGGCGCGAT.

This clone has a handful of counts. The genes are named according to mouse. The read gets to within 4 residues of the CDR3 end, and the germline J gene fills in the rest. Additional DNA sequences in this sample encode the identical CDR3. The chain combines TRBV1 with TRBJ2-3; 10 nucleotides match TRBD2. The CDR3 length is 15 residues. Germline trimming cut 1 base from V and 3 bases from J; bases unmatched to any gene: 1. The germline gives CDR1 NSQYPW, CDR2 LRSPGD (reference sequence). CDR3 protein: CTCSAGTGGAETLYF. The CDR3 bases that were read are TGCACCTGCAGTGCAGGGACTGGGGGAGCAGAA.

Comment on this clone: Genes and germline are mouse. From the germline J gene comes the end of the CDR3, since the read stops 4 residues before it. The chain carries TRBV1 and TRBJ2-3; 10 bases align to TRBD2. Germline V CDR1 and CDR2: NSQYPW, LRSPGD (reference sequence). The CDR3 sequence is 17 residues long. V lost 2 bases and J lost 2; bases outside the gene matches: 7. The CDR3 sequence is CTCSAYLGGRVAETLYF. Partial CDR3 DNA: TGCACCTGCAGTGCATACCTGGGGGGGCGAGTTGCAGAA.

The sample holds a few counts of this clone. An end of the junction does not agree with germline; a read error may underlie this. These gene names are mouse names. The CDR3 end falls 4 residues outside the read, so it is completed with the germline J gene. Additional DNA sequences in this sample encode the identical CDR3. The V and J genes are TRBV19 and TRBJ2-2; 10 nucleotides align to TRBD1. CDR1 is FNHDT and CDR2 is SITEND in the germline V gene (reference sequence). The CDR3 is 17 amino acids. The CDR3 DNA, read in part, is TGTGCTAGCAGTGCCGTCCCGGGACAGGGGAGCACCGGG. It encodes CASSAVPGQGSTG. The whole CDR3 reads CASSAVPGQGSTGQLYF.

As for this clone: Gene names are the mouse ones. With the read ending 4 residues before the CDR3 end, the germline J gene is used to fill in that end. The V gene is TRBV5, the J gene TRBJ2-3; 9 bases match TRBD2. The germline CDR1 and CDR2 sequences are LGHNA and YNLKQL (reference sequence). With 3 bases clipped from V and 0 bases from J, the junction kept 1 base outside the gene matches. This CDR3 spans 15 amino acids. Incomplete CDR3 DNA: TGTGCCAGCAGCCACTGGGGGGGGAGTGCAGAA. It yields the protein CASSHWGGSAE. The whole CDR3 protein reads CASSHWGGSAETLYF.

A word on this clone: Mouse gene names and germline throughout. The read comes to an end 4 residues before the CDR3 does, leaving the germline J gene to fill in the end. The chain carries TRBV13-3 and TRBJ2-3, with a tentative D call TRBD2 (5 bases). Per germline, CDR1 NNHDY and CDR2 SYVADS. The V gene lost 1 base and the J gene lost 2 bases, with 11 bases spanning the gap. The CDR3 runs 15 residues. The CDR3: CASSDLAGLAETLYF. The covered CDR3 bases are TGTGCCAGCAGTGATCTAGCTGGGCTTGCAGAA.